Below are 5 T cell receptor beta chains sequenced from a single sample in a study of T cell repertoires in cytomegalovirus infection. Antigen specificity for these receptors is unknown. TCRdb recomputed calls from the reads with MiXCR, one row per CDR3 protein. The table records about 920,000 distinct CDR3 sequences, 30% to 40% of them present only once. The starting material was cultured CD8+ T cells from PBMCs, obtained from culture after CMV antigen stimulation. These receptors were taken from a human donor in good health (CMV status not recorded). Some clones in this sample may be carry-over from other donors' samples.

This clonotype was counted only a few times. The V and J genes are TRBV13 and TRBJ1-1, with a tentative D call TRBD1 (5 bases). Germline values: CDR1 PRHDT, CDR2 FYEKMQ (reference sequence). Trimming cost V 6 bases and J 3 bases, with 17 bases left between them. The CDR3 extends over 15 amino acids. For the CDR3, the DNA is TGTGCCAGCAGTTCCAACTTCGGACAAGACACTGAAGCTTTCTTT. Translating it yields CASSSNFGQDTEAFF.

The rearrangement links TRBV19 to TRBJ1-1; 7 bases are a match to TRBD1. V was pared by 10 bases and J by 7 bases, with 12 bases of the junction left unmatched. CDR3 length: 13 residues. Germline CDR1 and CDR2: LNHDA and SQIVND (reference sequence). The CDR3 DNA reads as TGTGCCACCATGAAGAGGGGGCGAGATGAAGCTTTCTTT. It translates to CATMKRGRDEAFF.

A few counts support this clonotype. V usage is TRBV6-4 and J usage is TRBJ1-1, with D perhaps matching TRBD1 (6 bases). There are 16 residues in the CDR3. Germline loops: CDR1 MRHNA, CDR2 SNTAGT. With 4 bases removed from V and 0 bases from J, the gap between germline ends came to 15 bases. Here the CDR3 reads CASSVGGTGMNTEAFF. CDR3 in DNA: TGTGCCAGCAGTGTGGGGGGCACAGGGATGAACACTGAAGCTTTCTTT.

The chain uses TRBV7-9 and TRBJ1-5, with 7 positions matching TRBD1. Trimming cost V 3 bases and J 0 bases; bases outside gene matches: 8. CDR1 SEHNR and CDR2 FQNEAQ come from the germline V gene (reference sequence). The CDR3 spans 17 residues. The CDR3 nucleotides are TGTGCCAGCAGCTTGTCCGGGACAGCGCTTAGCAATCAGCCCCAGCATTTT. Translating it yields CASSLSGTALSNQPQHF.

V is TRBV12-5 and J is TRBJ2-7, with D tentatively TRBD1 (6 bases). Germline lookup yields CDR1 LGHNT and CDR2 FRNRAP. CDR3 length equals 15 residues. V gave up 7 bases and J gave up 0 bases, with 16 bases separating them. CDR3 in DNA: TGTGCTAGTGCTCTCTCCGGGACATCCTCCTACGAGCAGTACTTC. Translated: CASALSGTSSYEQYF.